This record looks at one T cell receptor (beta chain) sequence and its context. This clonotype was observed at least ten times. The specificity of this receptor is unknown. Within one base of it there is no much larger clone, and no base qualities were kept. CDR1 and CDR2 are read off the germline V gene (reference sequence) as LGHDT and YNNKEL. Including the terminal cysteine and phenylalanine, the CDR3 comprises 13 residues. The only DNA kept is the CDR3, 39 bases in frame from the first base. V sheds 5 bases and J sheds 5 bases, leaving 9 bases between their ends. To prepare the library, PCR was applied. The instrument was an Illumina HiSeq 2500. To normalize quantification of the TCRbeta repertoire, the TCR libraries were built with molecular barcoding that relied on unique molecular identifiers. In TCRdb, the public reads were trimmed at Q25 with fastp and aligned with MiXCR, with productive beta chains retained. Under each unique CDR3 protein, matching rows form one entry showing the most common genes and DNA. This sample comprises 200,000 to 250,000 distinct CDR3 sequences, about a tenth of them detected only once. Under 30% of the sample lies in the top ten.

This record belongs to a study of T-cell reconstitution after alpha-beta-depleted transplantation in children (dated by TCRdb to about 2016). Study-wide context: Using TCR repertoire profiling, the study followed T-cell immune reconstitution in a quantitative way in children after TCRalphabeta/CD19-depleted allogeneic hematopoietic cell transplantation. The paper's findings and limits, for the study overall: Over the following months the frequencies of hyperexpanded clones went down, and after one year T-cell counts and TCRbeta diversity were mostly credited to newly produced T cells. Apparently early alphabetaT-cell count recovery about two months after transplant reportedly relied on only several hundred rapidly expanded clones derived from non-depleted graft cells. In some patients, the high TCRbeta diversity seen at day 60 was put down to recipient T cells and intrathymic progenitors that had survived conditioning.

Interpreted using the paper, the treatment or condition label stands for: allogeneic hematopoietic cell transplantation with graft depleted of TCRalphabeta T cells and CD19 B cells. Transplant recipients were children who received TCRalphabeta/CD19-depleted allogeneic hematopoietic cell grafts. This specimen was PBMCs, taken before TCRalphabeta/CD19-depleted stem cell transplant. This sequence uses TRBV3-1 and TRBJ1-4, with a tentative D gene TRBD1 over 5 matching bases. The TCR comes from a child less than two years old with acute myeloid leukemia, due to receive a stem cell transplant. The nucleotide sequence reads TGTGCCAGCAGCATCCGGGGGAATGAAAAACTGTTTTTT. This translates into CASSIRGNEKLFF.